What follows are 4 T cell receptor beta chains derived from one specimen sequenced in a study of Graves' ophthalmopathy and Graves' hyperthyroidism. The sequenced template was RNA, covering the TCR beta CDR3 region. Second-round multiplex PCR came after first-round RT-PCR with HTBI primers. One entry per CDR3 protein, called by TCRdb with MiXCR from the multiplex PCR reads. The sample carries fewer than 650,000 distinct CDR3 sequences, over 20% recorded once. Sequencing used peripheral blood. All receptors come from a woman aged 18-29 years with stable Graves' hyperthyroidism. Some clones in this sample may be carry-over from other donors' samples.

The rearrangement links TRBV29-1 to TRBJ2-1; no reliable D call. Germline V gene data show CDR1 as SQVTM and CDR2 as ANQGSEA. This CDR3 comprises 13 residues. This chain's CDR3 is CAMSVSYYNEQFF. DNA for the CDR3: TGCGCGATGAGCGTATCTTATTACAATGAGCAGTTCTTC.

Many counts were recorded for this clonotype. The gene calls are TRBV12-3 or TRBV12-4 and TRBJ2-6; D may be TRBD1 or TRBD2 (5 bases each). This CDR3 has 15 amino acids. With 10 bases removed from V and 0 bases from J, the gap between germline ends came to 13 bases. This chain's CDR3 is CATSGRNSGANVLTF. In nucleotides, the CDR3 is TGTGCCACCTCGGGACGGAACTCTGGGGCCAACGTCCTGACTTTC.

This clonotype appeared many times. The chain uses TRBV30 and TRBJ1-1, with no clear D. Per germline, CDR1 GTSNPN and CDR2 SVGIG (reference sequence). Trimming pared 4 bases from V and 1 base from J, leaving 4 bases between. The CDR3 is 11 residues long. CDR3 amino acids: CAWNTNTEAFF. CDR3 nucleotide sequence: TGTGCCTGGAATACGAACACTGAAGCTTTCTTT.

This clonotype was detected ten times or more. V and J are TRBV30 and TRBJ2-5; 7 nucleotides agree with TRBD2. The CDR3 runs 14 residues. Germline assignment: CDR1 GTSNPN and CDR2 SVGIG (reference sequence). V trimming: 3 bases; J trimming: 1 base; junction bases outside the gene matches: 5. CDR3 coding DNA: TGTGCCTGGAGGATAGCGGGTGCCCAAGAGACCCAGTACTTC. It is translated as CAWRIAGAQETQYF.